This T cell receptor (beta chain) originates from a study of blood T cell repertoires in COVID-19. Repertoires were generated with immunoSEQ multiplex PCR, while TCRdb's copy carries only in-frame clones and drops some. The sample records 200,000 to 300,000 clones, about 89% being singletons. The V gene lost 0 bases and the J gene lost 2 bases, with 16 bases spanning the gap. The CDR3 spans 18 residues. CDR1 is LNHDA and CDR2 is SQIVND in the germline V gene (reference sequence). Grouping used clinical history reported by participants in a survey and questionnaire. The sequence derives from a man between 35 and 55 years old who had recovered from COVID-19. J is TRBJ1-4 and V is TRBV19; perhaps TRBD1 as D (6 bases). The sample taken for sequencing was PBMCs or T cells enriched from blood (not recorded which). CDR3 in amino acids: CASSIDVRGAWTNEKLFF. CDR3 nucleotide sequence: TGTGCCAGTAGTATAGATGTCCGGGGGGCTTGGACTAATGAAAAACTGTTTTTT.